This TCR beta chain was obtained from a study of OX40 agonist ivuxolimab in advanced cancers. The overall study: Partial responses occurred in three patients (one hepatocellular carcinoma, two cutaneous melanoma). Notes on the study in general: Compared with CD4+, CD8+ T cells on average had more expanded clones. Within 6 weeks, CD4+ and CD8+ blood T cells expanded clonally at 0.1 to 3.0 mg/kg.

The CDR3 has 19 residues. Germline V gives CDR1 MDHEN, CDR2 SYDVKM. Deletions cut 4 bases from V and 1 base from J, with 25 bases between. Here immunoSEQ multiplex PCR was the method, and the copy in TCRdb shows in-frame clones only, minus some. The sample lists about 100,000 clones; around 93% were seen once. This clone occurred once. Its specificity is not known. This chain joins TRBV28 and TRBJ2-5, with D possibly TRBD2 on 6 matching bases. This clonotype was obtained from an adult with an advanced solid tumor such as melanoma, head and neck, liver or kidney cancer. The input for sequencing was CD4+ or CD8+ T cells sorted from blood, taken in a trial of the OX40 agonist ivuxolimab. The CDR3 coding sequence is TGTGCCAGCAGTTCCCCCCAAAAGCGGGTTCGGGGTGGCCAAGAGACCCAGTACTTC. Its protein is CASSSPQKRVRGGQETQYF.